The 16 T cell receptor beta chains reported below all come from one sample, sequenced in a study of blood T cell repertoires in COVID-19 (dated by TCRdb to about 2020). The protocol used for the library was the immunoSEQ multiplex PCR assay. Sourced from immuneACCESS, this table was stored by TCRdb with only in-frame sequences that have V and J called. A share of the clones is absent; for the studies checked, an unresolved V gene accounts for under half, and the remainder has no known explanation. Here the sample has approximately 350,000 clones; about nine tenths occur a single time. The ten largest clones add up to about 6% of the sample. The source material was peripheral blood. These receptors were collected from a woman aged 45-65 years with COVID-19, enrolled during active disease.

The chain uses TRBV28 and TRBJ2-1, with D maybe TRBD2 (6 bases). Germline loops: CDR1 MDHEN, CDR2 SYDVKM. The length of the CDR3 is 16 residues. V was pared by 6 bases and J by 7 bases, with 22 bases between. The CDR3 nucleotides read TGTGCCAGCAGCAACAACCGGTGGGGGGTCTCGAATGAGCAGTTCTTC. It codes for CASSNNRWGVSNEQFF.

This clone was counted between two and nine times. The V and J genes are TRBV6-5 and TRBJ1-4; D uncertain. The V gene's germline CDR1 is MNHEY and CDR2 SVGAGI. The germline V and J ends were trimmed by 3 bases and 6 bases, with 11 bases remaining between them. The CDR3 consists of 14 residues. CDR3 amino acids: CASSYEGGYEKLFF. The CDR3 nucleotides are TGTGCCAGCAGTTATGAAGGAGGTTATGAAAAACTGTTTTTT.

V is TRBV7-8 and J is TRBJ2-2, with D uncertain. Germline CDR1 and CDR2: SGHVS and FQNEAQ. The V end lost 2 bases, the J end lost 2 bases, and 3 bases lay between the germline ends. The CDR3 sequence is 13 residues long. CDR3 residues: CASSLTNTGELFF. The CDR3 bases are TGTGCCAGCAGCTTAACAAACACCGGGGAGCTGTTTTTT.

This clone was detected only once. This chain connects TRBV7-2 to TRBJ2-3; the match to TRBD2 covers 10 bases. Germline V CDR1 and CDR2: SGHTA, FQGNSA. The CDR3 is made up of 16 amino acids. V gave up 1 base and J gave up 1 base; unmatched junction bases: 2. The CDR3 region is CASSLVGTSGTDTQYF. The CDR3 DNA reads TGTGCCAGCAGCTTAGTGGGGACTAGCGGCACAGATACGCAGTATTTT.

The chain recombines TRBV6-1 with TRBJ1-2; 7 bases match TRBD1. Germline CDR1 MNHNS, CDR2 SASEGT. V shed 1 base and J 4 bases; nucleotides not matched to a gene: 6. This CDR3 has 15 amino acids. This CDR3 is CASSEGAGGAYGYTF. The CDR3 DNA is TGTGCCAGCAGTGAAGGAGCAGGGGGTGCCTATGGCTACACCTTC.

This chain links TRBV3-1 (or the pseudogene TRBV3-2) with TRBJ2-3; D might be TRBD2 (6 bases). Germline V gene sequence: CDR1 LGHDT, CDR2 YNNKEL (reference sequence). This CDR3 has 12 residues. Written as DNA, the CDR3 is TGTGCTACGGAGGGAAACACAGATACGCAGTATTTT. It is translated as CATEGNTDTQYF.

V and J are TRBV27 and TRBJ1-2, with 8 positions matching TRBD1. This CDR3 is 18 amino acids long. The V gene's germline CDR1 is MNHEY and CDR2 SMNVEV (reference sequence). V lost 5 bases to trimming and J lost 3 bases; unmatched junction nucleotides: 17. The CDR3 nucleotides are TGTGCCAGCAGTCGCGTGAAGGACAGGGCTGGAGCTGACTATGGCTACACCTTC. The encoded protein is CASSRVKDRAGADYGYTF.

The chain uses TRBV29-1 and TRBJ1-3; D not certain. The CDR3 loop spans 14 amino acids. CDR1 SQVTM and CDR2 ANQGSEA come from the germline V gene. Trimming took 1 base from V and 0 from J, leaving 7 bases between them. The CDR3 spells CSVEGSSSGNTIYF. The CDR3 coding sequence is TGCAGCGTTGAAGGGAGTTCCTCTGGAAACACCATATATTTT.

This sequence joins TRBV2 and TRBJ1-5, with 7 bases aligning to TRBD1. With V trimmed by 6 bases and J by 4 bases, 9 bases remained unmatched. Germline lookup yields CDR1 SNHLY and CDR2 FYNNEI. The CDR3 length is 15 residues. This CDR3 reads CASREFQGGNQPQHF. CDR3 DNA sequence: TGTGCCAGCAGAGAATTTCAGGGGGGAAATCAGCCCCAGCATTTT. Variable domain in full (rest from reference TRBV2 and TRBJ1-5): EPEVTQTPSHQVTQMGQEVILRCVPISNHLYFYWYRQILGQKVEFLVSFYNNEISEKSEIFDDQFSVERPDGSNFTLKIRSTKLEDSAMYFCASREFQGGNQPQHFGDGTRLSIL.

The gene calls are TRBV5-4 and TRBJ2-1; 9 bases align to TRBD2. Per the germline V gene, CDR1 is SGHNT and CDR2 is YYREEE (reference sequence). The CDR3 length is 12 residues. Written as DNA, the CDR3 is TGTAACAGCGGGAGGAGGGGGGATGAGCAGTTCTTC. Translated, it gives CNSGRRGDEQFF.

The chain combines TRBV6-5 with TRBJ1-2; the D gene is possibly TRBD1 (6 bases). Trimming shortened V by 1 base and J by 6 bases, and 15 bases separated the two germline ends. The CDR3 sequence is 15 residues long. From germline, CDR1 is MNHEY and CDR2 SVGAGI. The CDR3 nucleotides are TGTGCCAGCAGTTACTACCGTGACAGGTTCGATGGCTACACCTTC. Translated, it gives CASSYYRDRFDGYTF.

The rearrangement uses TRBV4-1 and TRBJ2-7; TRBD2 matches at 8 bases. From germline, CDR1 is MGHRA and CDR2 YSYEKL. The CDR3 covers 16 residues. V lost 3 bases and J lost 6; bases outside the gene matches: 13. The CDR3 here is CASSHVTSGPLREQYF. The CDR3 region has the DNA TGCGCCAGCAGCCATGTCACTAGCGGACCACTCCGCGAGCAGTACTTC.

V is TRBV11-2 and J is TRBJ2-5; TRBD2 matches at 12 bases. The CDR3 consists of 16 residues. The V and J ends lost 5 bases and 4 bases, in that order; junction bases with no gene match: 8. The germline CDR1 and CDR2 sequences are SGHAT and FQNNGV. The CDR3 loop reads CASSPRLAGAGETQYF. The CDR3 coding sequence is TGTGCCAGCAGCCCAAGACTAGCGGGAGCGGGAGAGACCCAGTACTTC. Drawing the rest from reference TRBV11-2 and TRBJ2-5, the complete variable domain is EAGVAQSPRYKIIEKRQSVAFWCNPISGHATLYWYQQILGQGPKLLIQFQNNGVVDDSQLPKDRFSAERLKGVDSTLKIQPAKLEDSAVYLCASSPRLAGAGETQYFGPGTRLLVL.

The gene calls are TRBV3-1 (or the pseudogene TRBV3-2) and TRBJ2-7; the D gene is possibly TRBD1 (6 bases). V was shortened by 4 bases and J by 1 base, with 14 bases between the two germline ends. The germline V gene encodes CDR1 LGHDT and CDR2 YNNKEL (reference sequence). The CDR3 extends over 15 amino acids. CDR3: CASSPDLGTSYEQYF. CDR3 sequence (DNA): TGTGCCAGCAGCCCGGACTTGGGGACATCCTACGAGCAGTACTTC.

This chain connects TRBV5-8 to TRBJ2-3, with D maybe TRBD2 (7 bases). V shed 4 bases and J shed 5 bases, with 26 bases lying between them. The CDR3 contains 18 residues. CDR1 and CDR2 from the germline V gene are SGHTS and YDEGEE. CDR3 nucleotides: TGTGCCAGCAGCAGATACCTGGGGGCGGCGGGAGCGATAGATACGCAGTATTTT. This translates into CASSRYLGAAGAIDTQYF.

This clone appeared once. V is TRBV18 and J is TRBJ2-7; 9 bases map to TRBD1. The V segment lost 8 bases and the J segment 4 bases; nucleotides outside the gene matches: 9. Germline CDR1 is KGHSH and CDR2 is LQKENI. The CDR3 is made up of 14 amino acids. The DNA of the CDR3 is TGTGCCAGCGTGCCGGGACAGGGCGGGTACGAGCAGTACTTC. As protein: CASVPGQGGYEQYF.